The 31 T cell receptor beta chains below were found in one sample sequenced in a study of neurological immune-mediated disorders (dated by TCRdb to about 2019). The method was 5' RACE. The reads were generated on an Illumina HiSeq 2500. Through fastp at Q25 and MiXCR, TCRdb rebuilt clones from the public reads, retaining in-frame beta chains. Rows merge per CDR3 protein into single entries with the most common DNA and genes. This sample has around 66,000 distinct CDR3 sequences in its table, and 4% to 6% of those were observed once. The biggest ten clones account for 2.8% of the sample. Material for sequencing was PBMCs. These receptor sequences come from a woman aged 25 to 39 with multiple sclerosis.

J is TRBJ2-3 and V is TRBV21-1; TRBD2, the D gene given by the table, was not confirmed from the DNA. TRBV21-1 is a documented pseudogene. There are 18 residues in the CDR3. DNA for the CDR3: TGTGCCAGCAGCAAAGCATTTGAATTCGGGGGGCCGAAAGATACGCAGTATTTT. Protein sequence: CASSKAFEFGGPKDTQYF.

This clonotype was detected ten times or more. V is TRBV20-1 and J is TRBJ2-7; 8 bases are shared with TRBD2. The CDR3 runs to 15 residues. From germline, CDR1 is DFQATT and CDR2 SNEGSKA (reference sequence). With 3 bases clipped from V and 1 base from J, the junction kept 8 bases outside the gene matches. CDR3 sequence (DNA): TGCAGTGCTAGTCCCCTAGCGGGTGGGTCCTACGAGCAGTACTTC. This gives the protein CSASPLAGGSYEQYF.

This chain joins TRBV7-8 and TRBJ2-1; 11 bases agree with TRBD2. The CDR3 covers 16 residues. Trimming cost V 3 bases and J 8 bases; bases outside gene matches: 9. Germline V gene lookup returns CDR1 SGHVS and CDR2 FQNEAQ. CDR3 sequence reads: CASSFDSGGAKYEQFF. CDR3 nucleotides: TGTGCCAGCAGCTTCGATAGCGGGGGGGCCAAGTATGAGCAGTTCTTC.

Points on this clonotype: A much larger clone is a single base away; this may be a read error. The chain has TRBV6-4 and TRBJ2-1; D is perhaps TRBD2 (5 bases). CDR3 length: 12 residues. Germline V gene data show CDR1 as MRHNA and CDR2 as SNTAGT. V lost 3 bases to trimming and J lost 10 bases, with 10 bases between them. CDR3 region: CASSESPGEQFF. CDR3 sequence (DNA): TGTGCCAGCAGTGAATCGCCGGGGGAGCAGTTCTTC.

The sample holds many counts of this clonotype. This chain uses TRBV7-9 with TRBJ2-1, with 9 bases lining up with TRBD1. Germline V gives CDR1 SEHNR, CDR2 FQNEAQ (reference sequence). Germline trimming cut 7 bases from V and 9 bases from J; bases unmatched to any gene: 13. The CDR3 is 15 residues long. In DNA, the CDR3 is TGTGCCAGCAAGAGCCGGGACAGGGTTGAAGGTGAGCAGTTCTTC. It encodes CASKSRDRVEGEQFF. The full variable domain, in which reference TRBV7-9 and TRBJ2-1 provide the parts outside the CDR3, is DTGVSQNPRHKITKRGQNVTFRCDPISEHNRLYWYRQTLGQGPEFLTYFQNEAQLEKSRLLSDRFSAERPKGSFSTLEIQRTEQGDSAMYLCASKSRDRVEGEQFFGPGTRLTVL.

This clonotype was seen at least ten times. The V and J genes are TRBV20-1 and TRBJ1-1, with a tentative D call TRBD1 (5 bases). Per germline, CDR1 DFQATT and CDR2 SNEGSKA (reference sequence). V lost 3 bases, J lost 2 bases, and 16 bases lay in between. There are 15 residues in the CDR3. The CDR3 nucleotides are TGCAGTGCTAGCGTTAGGGTTGGGGGAAACACTGAAGCTTTCTTT. Its translation: CSASVRVGGNTEAFF.

In this sample, this clonotype turned up many times. The V gene is TRBV5-4, the J gene TRBJ2-3; 12 bases align to TRBD2. In germline, CDR1 is SGHNT, CDR2 YYREEE (reference sequence). Trimming removed 0 bases from V and 6 bases from J; junction bases left unmatched: 5. This CDR3 region has 16 residues. The CDR3 spells CASSLGLAGARDTQYF. For the CDR3, the DNA is TGTGCCAGCAGCTTGGGACTAGCGGGGGCCCGGGATACGCAGTATTTT.

This clonotype was found a few times. A much larger clone lies a single base off, so this may be a read error. The chain combines TRBV6-6 with TRBJ2-6; D is unresolved. Looked up from germline, CDR1 is MNHNY and CDR2 is SVGAGI (reference sequence). This CDR3 contains 13 residues. In DNA form, the CDR3 reads TGTGCCAGCAGTTATTCAAAGGCCAAAGTCCTGACTTTC. Protein product: CASSYSKAKVLTF.

This clonotype was picked up many times. The CDR3: CASSGDRAYYGYTF. The DNA for the CDR3 is TGTGCCAGCTCAGGGGACAGGGCCTACTATGGCTACACCTTC. The rearrangement joins TRBV2 to TRBJ1-2; 9 positions match TRBD1. The trim removed 8 bases at V and 3 bases at J, leaving 7 bases unmatched. CDR3 length: 14 residues. Germline V gene data show CDR1 as SNHLY and CDR2 as FYNNEI.

This clonotype was counted ten times or more. The chain is built from TRBV20-1 and TRBJ2-7; D ambiguous. Trimming removed 3 bases at V and 0 bases at J, with 18 bases between. The length of the CDR3 is 16 residues. CDR1 is DFQATT, CDR2 SNEGSKA, per germline (reference sequence). The CDR3 here is CSASSLGNAVSYEQYF. The CDR3, as DNA: TGCAGTGCTAGCAGTCTAGGAAATGCGGTCTCCTACGAGCAGTACTTC.

This clonotype has a handful of counts. A read error is possible here, since a much larger clone lies one base away. The gene calls are TRBV27 and TRBJ1-1, with unresolved D. V was trimmed by 4 bases and J by 6 bases, leaving 18 bases between them. Germline CDR1 reads MNHEY; CDR2 reads SMNVEV (reference sequence). CDR3 size: 15 residues. The CDR3 nucleotides are TGTGCCAGCAGTTCCCTCGGAAAGGGTTGGGCTGAAGCTTTCTTT. It translates to CASSSLGKGWAEAFF.

About this clonotype itself: The junction shows a germline mismatch at one end, possibly a read error. CDR3 DNA: TGTGCTAGCAGCTTAGTCTCTGGGGCGAACACCGGGGAGCTGTTTTTT. Translation gives CASSLVSGANTGELFF. V and J are TRBV7-7 and TRBJ2-2; unclear D gene. This CDR3 is built from 16 residues. CDR1 and CDR2 from the germline V gene are SSHAT and FNYEAQ (reference sequence). Supplemented by reference TRBV7-7 and TRBJ2-2, the full variable domain reads GAGVSQSPRYKVTKRGQDVTLRCDPISSHATLYWYQQALGQGPEFLTYFNYEAQPDKSGLPSDRFSAERPEGSISTLTIQRTEQRDSAMYRCASSLVSGANTGELFFGEGSRLTVL.

Note on this clonotype: This CDR3 fails to terminate in the conserved phenylalanine or tryptophan, so it likely reflects a read error. The chain is built from TRBV5-5 and TRBJ1-2; 9 bases are a match to TRBD1. CDR3 size: 15 residues. Trimming took 4 bases from V and 5 from J; bases not matched to a gene: 9. Germline V gives CDR1 SGHKS, CDR2 YYEKEE (reference sequence). The CDR3 loop is CASSLNPGQGYGYTN. CDR3 bases: TGTGCCAGCAGCCTCAACCCGGGACAGGGATATGGCTACACCAAC.

As for this clonotype: One base away lies a much larger clone, so this may be a sequencing read error. V and J are TRBV5-1 and TRBJ2-4, with D perhaps TRBD2 (6 bases). Germline V gene sequence: CDR1 SGHRS, CDR2 YFSETQ. V lost 0 bases and J lost 8, with 15 bases in between. The CDR3 sequence is 15 residues long. The CDR3, as DNA: TGCGCCAGCAGCTTGGTAGCGGAGGAGATTGACATTCAGTACTTC. This encodes CASSLVAEEIDIQYF.

This clonotype appeared many times. The chain uses TRBV5-1 and TRBJ2-1; perhaps D is TRBD1 or TRBD2 (5 bases each). The V and J ends lost 1 base and 8 bases respectively, with 13 bases between them. CDR1 and CDR2 (germline): SGHRS, YFSETQ. CDR3 size: 14 residues. The CDR3 loop is CASSLRPGRDEQFF. The CDR3 region has the DNA TGCGCCAGCAGCTTGCGGCCAGGGCGGGATGAGCAGTTCTTC.

This clonotype was observed a few times. Just one base apart from a much larger clone, this may be a read error. V usage is TRBV5-1 and J usage is TRBJ1-1; no clear D gene. The CDR3 sequence is 13 residues long. Trimming left V 1 base short and J 2 bases short, with 6 bases between. Germline CDR1 and CDR2: SGHRS and YFSETQ. CDR3 sequence reads: CASSLKGNTEAFF. CDR3 coding DNA: TGCGCCAGCAGCTTGAAGGGCAACACTGAAGCTTTCTTT.

J is TRBJ2-7 and V is TRBV7-8, with D unresolved. This CDR3 has 13 amino acids. Germline V gives CDR1 SGHVS, CDR2 FQNEAQ. V lost 4 bases to trimming and J lost 9 bases, with 16 bases between them. The CDR3 DNA reads TGTGCCAGCAGCTCCGGACCGTTTTTAGGGCAGTACTTC. Encoded protein: CASSSGPFLGQYF. Drawing the rest from reference TRBV7-8 and TRBJ2-7, the complete variable domain is GAGVSQSPRYKVAKRGQDVALRCDPISGHVSLFWYQQALGQGPEFLTYFQNEAQLDKSGLPSDRFFAERPEGSVSTLKIQRTQQEDSAVYLCASSSGPFLGQYFGPGTRLTVT.

In its sample, this clonotype was seen a few times. CDR3 nucleotides: TGTGCCAGCACTAGCGGGGGAACGCAGTATTTT. This encodes CASTSGGTQYF. V gene TRBV6-1 combines with J gene TRBJ2-3; 10 bases agree with TRBD2. Per germline, CDR1 MNHNS and CDR2 SASEGT. The CDR3 has 11 amino acids. V was clipped by 7 bases and J by 9 bases; unmatched bases: 1.

Regarding this clonotype: A read error may be the cause here, since a much bigger clone is one base away. The V and J genes are TRBV29-1 and TRBJ1-4; the D is unclear. The CDR3 runs to 14 residues. The germline V gene encodes CDR1 SQVTM and CDR2 ANQGSEA. V lost 4 bases and J lost 1, with 10 bases in between. CDR3 in amino acids: CSVVLGKTNEKLFF. CDR3 DNA: TGCAGCGTTGTGCTAGGGAAAACTAATGAAAAACTGTTTTTT.

This clonotype occurred many times. The gene calls are TRBV29-1 and TRBJ2-7, with D hard to call. Germline lookup yields CDR1 SQVTM and CDR2 ANQGSEA. This CDR3 has 13 residues. Trimming took 3 bases from V and 0 from J, leaving 9 bases between them. CDR3 sequence (DNA): TGCAGCGTTGAGTCGCTTAACTCCTACGAGCAGTACTTC. This codes for CSVESLNSYEQYF.

This clonotype was counted ten times or more. The chain uses TRBV28 and TRBJ2-7; D is possibly TRBD2 (6 bases). The CDR3 sequence is 14 residues long. V lost 3 bases to trimming and J lost 1 base, with 10 bases between them. Looked up from germline, CDR1 is MDHEN and CDR2 is SYDVKM. CDR3 in amino acids: CASSFEGTSYEQYF. As DNA, the CDR3 is TGTGCCAGCAGTTTTGAGGGGACTTCCTACGAGCAGTACTTC. Full variable domain (missing parts from reference TRBV28 and TRBJ2-7): DVKVTQSSRYLVKRTGEKVFLECVQDMDHENMFWYRQDPGLGLRLIYFSYDVKMKEKGDIPEGYSVSREKKERFSLILESASTNQTSMYLCASSFEGTSYEQYFGPGTRLTVT.

As concerns this clonotype: An end of the junction differs from the germline gene, which may be a read error. The gene calls are TRBV7-2 and TRBJ2-2, with 7 bases identical to TRBD1. The CDR3 length is 18 residues. Germline V gene data show CDR1 as SGHTA and CDR2 as FQGNSA. CDR3 protein: CASSLSSQGIANTGVLFF. The DNA of the CDR3 is TGTGCCAGCAGCTTATCCTCACAGGGGATCGCGAACACCGGGGTGCTGTTTTTT.

This clonotype was detected a few times. The V and J genes are TRBV9 and TRBJ1-2, with D tentatively TRBD1 (5 bases). This CDR3 is built from 15 residues. Germline loops: CDR1 SGDLS, CDR2 YYNGEE. Trimming stripped 3 bases from V and 6 bases from J, with 18 bases between. CDR3 in DNA: TGTGCCAGCAGCGGGCGGAGGGGAGCCTGGGATGGCTACACCTTC. This codes for CASSGRRGAWDGYTF.

This clonotype was observed many times. The genes are TRBV28 and TRBJ2-1, with 8 bases aligning to TRBD2. J gave up 3 bases and V 6 bases, and 7 bases lay outside the gene matches. Germline V lookup: CDR1 MDHEN, CDR2 SYDVKM. The CDR3 is 15 residues long. This CDR3 is CASRYSGGDYNEQFF. As DNA, the CDR3 is TGTGCCAGCAGGTACAGCGGGGGCGACTACAATGAGCAGTTCTTC.

Comment on this clonotype: A much larger clone differs by one base, so this may be a read error. V is TRBV20-1 and J is TRBJ2-3; possible D gene TRBD1, 6 bases. Germline CDR1 and CDR2: DFQATT and SNEGSKA (reference sequence). V lost 4 bases to trimming and J lost 4 bases, with 18 bases between them. CDR3 length: 15 residues. The CDR3 protein is CSAIGLGKGADTQYF. The CDR3 DNA reads as TGCAGTGCTATCGGCCTGGGAAAGGGGGCAGATACGCAGTATTTT.

Ten or more counts support this clonotype. This chain uses TRBV5-6 with TRBJ2-1, with a tentative D call TRBD2 (7 bases). CDR1 and CDR2 (germline): SGHDT, YYEEEE. V was clipped by 5 bases and J by 0 bases, with 12 bases between them. The CDR3 contains 15 residues. Written as DNA, the CDR3 is TGTGCCAGCAGTCGGGGGGCGCACTCCTACAATGAGCAGTTCTTC. It is translated as CASSRGAHSYNEQFF.

Ten or more counts support this clonotype. The chain combines TRBV12-3 or TRBV12-4 with TRBJ1-4, with 11 bases matching TRBD1. CDR3 size: 14 residues. The J segment lost 8 bases and the V segment lost 3 bases, leaving 2 bases of the junction unmatched. CDR3 DNA sequence: TGTGCCAGCAGTTTCGGGACAGGGGGAGAAAAACTGTTTTTT. It specifies CASSFGTGGEKLFF.

This clonotype was seen many times. The chain links TRBV2 to TRBJ1-5; D remains ambiguous. Germline values: CDR1 SNHLY, CDR2 FYNNEI. Trimming left V 3 bases short and J 2 bases short, with 2 bases between. The CDR3 runs 12 residues. The CDR3 loop is CASSDGNQPQHF. CDR3 coding DNA: TGTGCCAGCAGTGACGGCAATCAGCCCCAGCATTTT.

This clonotype showed up many times. This chain joins TRBV5-6 and TRBJ1-3; D call uncertain. Germline CDR1 reads SGHDT; CDR2 reads YYEEEE. The CDR3 is made up of 15 amino acids. Trimming removed 0 bases at V and 0 bases at J, with 7 bases between. The CDR3 region has the DNA TGTGCCAGCAGCTTGGCCTGGATCTCTGGAAACACCATATATTTT. Translation gives CASSLAWISGNTIYF.

As regards this clonotype: In this CDR3 the conserved last residue, phenylalanine or tryptophan, is missing, so a read error is likely. The limits of the CDR3 on the DNA are not certain, so only TCRdb's listed CDR3 is given. The chain links TRBV7-9 to TRBJ2-1; TRBD1 is the table's D call, not checked against the DNA. Germline CDR1 is SEHNR and CDR2 is FQNEAQ (reference sequence). The CDR3 is made up of 13 amino acids, end residues included. The CDR3 reads CASSLTGTGFQSV.

This clonotype showed up many times. The J gene is TRBJ1-2, the V gene TRBV25-1; no clear D. V was shortened by 2 bases and J by 6 bases, with 13 bases between the two germline ends. This CDR3 spans 14 amino acids. Germline-derived CDR1 and CDR2 are MGHDK and SYGVNS. CDR3 sequence (DNA): TGTGCCAGCAGTGAACCCGACGGGGTGAATGGCTACACCTTC. Translation: CASSEPDGVNGYTF.